The 32 T cell receptor beta chains listed next were all sequenced from one sample in a study of T cell responses to AZD1222 COVID-19 vaccine. The protocol was immunoSEQ multiplex PCR, while the TCRdb copy is restricted to in-frame clones and leaves out a portion. The table records about 67,000 clones, 83% of them present only once. The sequencing here drew on peripheral blood, taken 28 days after the second AZD1222 dose. The receptors stem from an adult who received the AZD1222 COVID-19 vaccine.

This clone was observed a single time. The chain employs TRBV11-2 and TRBJ2-1; possible D gene TRBD2, 6 bases. Trimming took 1 base from V and 2 from J, leaving 12 bases between them. CDR3 length: 16 residues. Looked up from germline, CDR1 is SGHAT and CDR2 is FQNNGV. The CDR3 sequence is CASSLVGGSPYNEQFF. Written as DNA, the CDR3 is TGTGCCAGCAGCTTAGTCGGGGGTTCCCCCTACAATGAGCAGTTCTTC.

The chain couples TRBV10-2 to TRBJ1-2; D gene ambiguous. Germline V CDR1 and CDR2: WSHSY, SAAADI. V dropped 1 base and J dropped 2 bases, with 11 bases sitting between them. The length of the CDR3 is 15 residues. The chain's CDR3 is CASSEWEGSNYGYTF. The CDR3 DNA reads as TGCGCCAGCAGTGAGTGGGAGGGTTCGAACTATGGCTACACCTTC.

This clone rates as medium-sized (0.01 to 0.1%). This rearrangement joins TRBV19 to TRBJ2-1; no firm D call. Trimming left V 1 base short and J 5 bases short, with 6 bases between. Germline CDR1 LNHDA, CDR2 SQIVND (reference sequence). This CDR3 region has 13 residues. CDR3 loop: CASSIVPDNEQFF. CDR3 DNA sequence: TGTGCCAGTAGTATAGTCCCGGACAATGAGCAGTTCTTC. The full variable domain, in which reference TRBV19 and TRBJ2-1 provide the parts outside the CDR3, is DGGITQSPKYLFRKEGQNVTLSCEQNLNHDAMYWYRQDPGQGLRLIYYSQIVNDFQKGDIAEGYSVSREKKESFPLTVTSAQKNPTAFYLCASSIVPDNEQFFGPGTRLTVL.

This clone was recorded a few times. J is TRBJ1-5 and V is TRBV6-1, with TRBD1 matching over 7 bases. Germline V CDR1 and CDR2: MNHNS, SASEGT. The CDR3 extends over 16 amino acids. Trimming took 0 bases from V and 7 from J; bases not matched to a gene: 9. The CDR3 DNA reads as TGTGCCAGCAGTGAAGCCCAGGGGGATCGTGGCCAGCCCCAGCATTTT. Amino acid sequence: CASSEAQGDRGQPQHF.

The chain recombines TRBV19 with TRBJ1-4; 9 nucleotides align to TRBD1. The V segment lost 11 bases and the J segment 5 bases; nucleotides outside the gene matches: 6. The CDR3 consists of 13 residues. The V gene's germline CDR1 is LNHDA and CDR2 SQIVND (reference sequence). The CDR3 protein is CAAGTGRNEKLFF. The CDR3 DNA follows: TGTGCCGCCGGGACAGGGAGGAATGAAAAACTGTTTTTT.

The chain couples TRBV15 to TRBJ1-2; 7 nucleotides align to TRBD1. CDR3 length equals 14 residues. Losses at the gene ends were 3 bases for V and 4 bases for J; bases not matched to a gene: 5. Germline CDR1 reads LNHNV; CDR2 reads YYDKDF (reference sequence). CDR3 bases: TGTGCCACCAGCAGCCACAGGGGAAGCTATGGCTACACCTTC. Protein: CATSSHRGSYGYTF.

The chain couples TRBV3-1 (or the pseudogene TRBV3-2) to TRBJ2-1; D is perhaps TRBD2 (6 bases). V lost 4 bases to trimming and J lost 9 bases, with 10 bases between them. Germline CDR1 is LGHDT and CDR2 is YNNKEL (reference sequence). This CDR3 is built from 12 residues. CDR3 protein: CASSRGTGEQFF. The CDR3 DNA reads TGTGCCAGCAGCCGCGGGACGGGTGAGCAGTTCTTC.

Worth noting for this clone: This specimen includes other DNA sequences encoding the same CDR3. V is TRBV6-5 and J is TRBJ1-1; maybe TRBD1 (5 bases). This CDR3 spans 15 amino acids. Trimming stripped 0 bases from V and 2 bases from J, with 10 bases between. CDR1 and CDR2 from the germline V gene are MNHEY and SVGAGI. The CDR3 reads CASSYSARANTEAFF. The CDR3 DNA reads as TGTGCCAGCAGTTACTCGGCCAGGGCAAACACTGAAGCTTTCTTT.

This rearrangement joins TRBV18 to TRBJ2-4, with 10 bases lining up with TRBD2. Trimming removed 0 bases from V and 6 bases from J; junction bases left unmatched: 8. CDR3 length: 17 amino acids. The germline gives CDR1 KGHSH, CDR2 LQKENI. Here the CDR3 reads CASSPPQRGGLANIQYF. DNA of the CDR3: TGTGCCAGCTCACCACCTCAGCGGGGGGGCCTTGCAAACATTCAGTACTTC. Combining the CDR3 with reference TRBV18 and TRBJ2-4 gives the whole variable domain NAGVMQNPRHLVRRRGQEARLRCSPMKGHSHVYWYRQLPEEGLKFMVYLQKENIIDESGMPKERFSAEFPKEGPSILRIQQVVRGDSAAYFCASSPPQRGGLANIQYFGAGTRLSVL.

V is TRBV12-2 and J is TRBJ1-5. TRBV12-2 corresponds to a pseudogene. The CDR3 sequence is 17 residues long. In nucleotides, the CDR3 is TGTGCAAGTCGCACAAGAGTTGGGGAGGGCCGTAATCAGCCCCAGCATTTT. This encodes CASRTRVGEGRNQPQHF.

The chain links TRBV4-2 to TRBJ2-1, with a weak D call TRBD2 (6 bases). Trimming took off 4 bases at V and 0 bases at J, with 13 bases between the two ends. Per germline, CDR1 LGHNA and CDR2 YNFKEQ. This CDR3 region has 16 residues. CDR3: CASSPPSSGSYNEQFF. CDR3 DNA sequence: TGTGCCAGCAGCCCCCCTAGTAGCGGCTCCTACAATGAGCAGTTCTTC.

This chain joins TRBV28 and TRBJ1-5; D not certain. Germline CDR1 and CDR2: MDHEN and SYDVKM. CDR3 length equals 13 residues. The V end was cut by 2 bases, the J end by 7 bases, with 9 bases between. The CDR3 bases are TGTGCCAGCAGTTTAGTAGTCGGGCAGCCCCAGCATTTT. This encodes CASSLVVGQPQHF.

This chain links TRBV2 with TRBJ2-5; D may be TRBD1 or TRBD2 (5 bases each). In germline, CDR1 is SNHLY, CDR2 FYNNEI. V shed 3 bases and J shed 5 bases, with 10 bases lying between them. CDR3 length equals 13 residues. The CDR3, as DNA: TGTGCCAGCAGTGAGTGGGGGTTGGAGACCCAGTACTTC. This codes for CASSEWGLETQYF.

The chain couples TRBV19 to TRBJ1-5, with 8 bases aligning to TRBD1. Looked up from germline, CDR1 is LNHDA and CDR2 is SQIVND (reference sequence). This CDR3 has 15 amino acids. V was pared by 5 bases and J by 3 bases, with 6 bases of the junction left unmatched. The DNA for the CDR3 is TGTGCCAGTAGTGTTGGGACAGGCTACAATCAGCCCCAGCATTTT. It is translated as CASSVGTGYNQPQHF.

The chain has TRBV19 and TRBJ1-1, with TRBD1 as a possible D gene (5 bases). The CDR3 has 12 residues. Trimming left V 3 bases short and J 9 bases short, with 11 bases between. Per the germline V gene, CDR1 is LNHDA and CDR2 is SQIVND (reference sequence). This CDR3 is CASSMGVGKAFF. DNA for the CDR3: TGTGCCAGTAGTATGGGGGTGGGGAAAGCTTTCTTT.

V gene TRBV6-5 combines with J gene TRBJ1-2, with TRBD1 matching over 10 bases. CDR1 and CDR2 (germline): MNHEY, SVGAGI. This CDR3 region has 14 residues. J lost 7 bases, V lost 5 bases, and 7 bases had no gene match. DNA for the CDR3: TGTGCCAGCAGTCCGATCCGGGACAGGGGTGGCTACACCTTC. Amino acid sequence: CASSPIRDRGGYTF.

A few counts support this clone. This chain connects TRBV6-2 or TRBV6-3 to TRBJ1-5, with TRBD1 identical over 10 bases. The V gene end was trimmed by 5 bases and the J gene end by 0 bases; junction bases not matched to a gene: 13. Per germline, CDR1 MNHEY and CDR2 SVGEGT. The CDR3 covers 19 residues. The chain's CDR3 is CASSRRRTGGSLSNQPQHF. The CDR3 nucleotides are TGTGCCAGCAGTCGGAGAAGGACAGGGGGTTCCCTTAGCAATCAGCCCCAGCATTTT.

J is TRBJ2-5 and V is TRBV6-2 or TRBV6-3, with TRBD2 matching over 12 bases. This CDR3 has 16 residues. Germline V CDR1 and CDR2: MNHEY, SVGEGT. V lost 6 bases, J lost 2 bases, and 7 bases stayed unmatched. The CDR3 DNA sequence: TGTGCCAGCAGCCTTCTCGGACTAGCGGGGCAAGAGACCCAGTACTTC. Amino acid sequence: CASSLLGLAGQETQYF.

The J gene is TRBJ2-2, the V gene TRBV18; 11 bases match TRBD1. Germline V gives CDR1 KGHSH, CDR2 LQKENI. The V and J ends lost 2 bases and 0 bases, in that order; junction bases with no gene match: 5. The CDR3 has 18 residues. This chain's CDR3 is CASSPEDRGRANTGELFF. For the CDR3, the DNA is TGTGCCAGCTCACCAGAGGACAGGGGGCGTGCGAACACCGGGGAGCTGTTTTTT.

This clone was picked up one time. The chain recombines TRBV4-1 with TRBJ1-2, with D maybe TRBD1 (6 bases). CDR3 length: 16 amino acids. Trimming removed 0 bases from V and 8 bases from J, with 19 bases in between. Germline-derived CDR1 and CDR2 are MGHRA and YSYEKL. As DNA, the CDR3 is TGCGCCAGCAGCCAAGAGGCAAGGACAGAAATGAGGGGCTACACCTTC. Translating gives CASSQEARTEMRGYTF.

The chain combines TRBV4-2 with TRBJ1-1; 8 nucleotides agree with TRBD1. V lost 2 bases, J lost 11 bases, and 10 bases stayed unmatched. CDR3 length: 14 amino acids. Germline values: CDR1 LGHNA, CDR2 YNFKEQ. The CDR3 protein is CASSQPDRGLGAFF. The CDR3 DNA is TGTGCCAGCAGCCAACCTGACAGGGGCCTCGGGGCTTTCTTT.

The chain employs TRBV2 and TRBJ1-1, with D hard to call. Germline values: CDR1 SNHLY, CDR2 FYNNEI. The CDR3 totals 13 residues. Trimming stripped 5 bases from V and 1 base from J, with 8 bases between. CDR3 DNA sequence: TGTGCCAGCAGTTCCGACGGGAACACTGAAGCTTTCTTT. Translation: CASSSDGNTEAFF. The whole variable domain, remainder taken from reference TRBV2 and TRBJ1-1, is EPEVTQTPSHQVTQMGQEVILRCVPISNHLYFYWYRQILGQKVEFLVSFYNNEISEKSEIFDDQFSVERPDGSNFTLKIRSTKLEDSAMYFCASSSDGNTEAFFGQGTRLTVV.

This chain links TRBV2 with TRBJ1-6, with D possibly being TRBD1 (6 bases). This CDR3 is 16 amino acids long. V lost 7 bases, J lost 3 bases, and 16 bases lay in between. Germline lookup yields CDR1 SNHLY and CDR2 FYNNEI. The CDR3 here is CASTPSGVFYNSPLHF. CDR3 nucleotides: TGTGCCAGCACCCCATCAGGGGTTTTCTATAATTCACCCCTCCACTTT.

The genes are TRBV7-9 and TRBJ2-5; D is possibly TRBD1 (6 bases). Germline CDR1 is SEHNR and CDR2 is FQNEAQ (reference sequence). This CDR3 region has 15 residues. Trimming cost V 5 bases and J 2 bases, with 15 bases left between them. In DNA form, the CDR3 reads TGTGCCAGCAGCCGTCCGGGACAAGTACAAGAGACCCAGTACTTC. Translating gives CASSRPGQVQETQYF.

This sequence joins TRBV2 and TRBJ1-1; D remains ambiguous. Per the germline V gene, CDR1 is SNHLY and CDR2 is FYNNEI. The CDR3 loop spans 16 amino acids. The ends were cut back, 6 bases at V and 2 bases at J, with 19 bases in the middle. The CDR3 loop reads CASRLLRAGTNTEAFF. CDR3 bases: TGTGCCAGCAGACTCCTTCGGGCAGGAACAAACACTGAAGCTTTCTTT.

The chain joins TRBV6-5 to TRBJ1-6, with 9 bases fitting TRBD1. Losses at the gene ends were 6 bases for V and 8 bases for J; bases not matched to a gene: 8. This CDR3 is built from 15 residues. CDR1 is MNHEY, CDR2 SVGAGI, per germline. Here the CDR3 DNA reads TGTGCCAGCAGGAGGGGACAGGGACTAGATTCACCCCTCCACTTT. This encodes CASRRGQGLDSPLHF.

As regards this clone: The germline gene is not matched at one end of the junction; a read error may be the cause. The chain employs TRBV6-2 or TRBV6-3 and TRBJ1-2; the D gene is possibly TRBD1 (5 bases). The CDR3 sequence is 13 residues long. Germline V gene data show CDR1 as MNHEY and CDR2 as SVGEGT. In DNA form, the CDR3 reads TGTGCCAACAGTCAGGGACTCAACTATGGCTACACCTTC. Its translation: CANSQGLNYGYTF.

This sequence joins TRBV10-3 and TRBJ1-6, with 9 bases lining up with TRBD1. The CDR3 is 14 residues long. The J segment lost 8 bases and the V segment lost 6 bases, leaving 5 bases of the junction unmatched. Germline V gene lookup returns CDR1 ENHRY and CDR2 SYGVKD. The CDR3 loop is CAIRGQGIDSPLHF. The CDR3 nucleotides are TGTGCCATCAGGGGACAGGGTATCGATTCACCCCTCCACTTT.

A few counts support this clone. CDR3 sequence: CATSRYRDRGYEQYF. CDR3 DNA: TGTGCCACCAGCAGATACCGGGACAGGGGCTACGAGCAGTACTTC. The chain uses TRBV15 and TRBJ2-7; TRBD1 agrees at 10 bases. The CDR3 spans 15 residues. V dropped 2 bases and J dropped 3; count of bases not matched to a gene: 4. Germline CDR1 and CDR2: LNHNV and YYDKDF (reference sequence).

The gene calls are TRBV5-1 and TRBJ1-2; D uncertain. Per the germline V gene, CDR1 is SGHRS and CDR2 is YFSETQ. The germline V and J ends were trimmed by 4 bases and 4 bases, with 17 bases remaining between them. The CDR3 sequence is 15 residues long. CDR3 amino acids: CASSRGVDTIYGYTF. CDR3 nucleotides: TGCGCCAGCAGCCGCGGGGTCGATACCATCTATGGCTACACCTTC.

V and J are TRBV7-6 and TRBJ1-3; D uncertain. CDR3 length: 14 residues. In germline, CDR1 is SGHVS, CDR2 FNYEAQ. V lost 3 bases, J lost 0 bases, and 6 bases lay in between. This chain's CDR3 is CASSFADSGNTIYF. CDR3 coding DNA: TGTGCCAGCAGCTTTGCTGACTCTGGAAACACCATATATTTT.

This chain links TRBV21-1 with TRBJ1-1; the table's D call of TRBD1 was not tested on the DNA. TRBV21-1 is a pseudogene locus. The CDR3 contains 17 residues. The CDR3 reads CASSKSRQGCMNTEAFF. The CDR3 region has the DNA TGTGCCAGCAGCAAAAGCAGACAGGGGTGCATGAACACTGAAGCTTTCTTT.